Listed below are T cell receptor beta chains from one sample, sequenced in a study of shared clonotypes between healthy human individuals. The assay was immunoSEQ multiplex PCR, and TCRdb's table has in-frame clones only and misses some. The table lists about 2 million clones, around 96% of them singletons, with approximately 1.2% in the top ten. Sequenced material: naive CD8+ T cells sorted from blood. The source of these receptors is a young man in good health. Each CDR3 is given with its conserved first and last residue. For some rows the clone size is stated as once, few or many, or as a class when expanded; others skip it.

abundance	v_gene	j_gene	CDR3aa
NA	TRBV10-3	TRBJ2-7	CAISDGQGSYEQYF
NA	TRBV4-3	TRBJ2-1	CASSQETGAVINEQFF
NA	TRBV28	TRBJ1-2	CASHDPGYGYTF
NA	TRBV11-2	TRBJ2-3	CASSLVVQGKGTDTQYF
NA	TRBV2	TRBJ2-7	CASSEGSETYEQYF
NA	TRBV6-1	TRBJ2-7	CASSDGGAGQGYEQYF
NA	TRBV27	TRBJ1-6	CASSPGQFSPLHF
once	TRBV13	TRBJ1-1	CASSFGETGGYTEAFF
NA	TRBV9	TRBJ1-1	CASSVVRGGARDTEAFF
NA	TRBV29-1	TRBJ2-7	CSVDDEQYF
once	TRBV2	TRBJ2-3	CASSERLSSWDTQYF
NA	TRBV5-1	TRBJ2-7	CASSYFPGLADSYEQYF
NA	TRBV4-1	TRBJ1-2	CASSYRHGGANYGYTF
NA	TRBV9	TRBJ1-1	CASSEGMGNTEAFF
NA	TRBV28	TRBJ1-4	CASSLPPGTGGMGVNEKLFF
once	TRBV19	TRBJ2-3	CASSITGLARIGDTDTQYF
NA	TRBV9	TRBJ2-1	CASSWEETYNEQFF
NA	TRBV7-3	TRBJ1-1	CASSLMGGAEAFF
NA	TRBV19	TRBJ1-1	CASSQGAQVNTEAFF
NA	TRBV30	TRBJ2-3	CAWSDGTGDTQYF
NA	TRBV5-1	TRBJ2-5	CASSLGQGAETQYF
NA	TRBV2	TRBJ2-7	CASSEALIGTTYEQYF
NA	TRBV15	TRBJ2-2	CATSSYYERVITGELFF
NA	TRBV6-5	TRBJ2-5	CASSPPGVPETQYF
NA	TRBV7-8	TRBJ2-3	CASSFFYGDTQYF
NA	TRBV11-2	TRBJ1-2	CASSYGQDRGYYGYTF
NA	TRBV11-2	TRBJ1-5	CASSLGTYSNQPQHF
NA	TRBV7-8	TRBJ2-7	CASSLELMTGSMQQYF